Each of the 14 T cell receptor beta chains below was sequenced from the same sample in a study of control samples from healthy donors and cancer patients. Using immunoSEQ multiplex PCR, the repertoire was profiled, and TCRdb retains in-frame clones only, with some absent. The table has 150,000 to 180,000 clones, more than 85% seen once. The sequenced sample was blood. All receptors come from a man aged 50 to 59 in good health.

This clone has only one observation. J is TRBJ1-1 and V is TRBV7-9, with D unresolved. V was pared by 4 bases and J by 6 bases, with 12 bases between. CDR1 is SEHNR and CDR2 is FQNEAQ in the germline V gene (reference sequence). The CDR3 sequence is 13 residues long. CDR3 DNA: TGTGCCAGCAGCTCAGACCCTCTATCTGAAGCTTTCTTT. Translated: CASSSDPLSEAFF.

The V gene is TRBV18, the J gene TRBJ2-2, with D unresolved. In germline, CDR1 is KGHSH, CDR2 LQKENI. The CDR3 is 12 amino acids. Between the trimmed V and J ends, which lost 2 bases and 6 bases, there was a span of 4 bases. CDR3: CASSPLSGELFF. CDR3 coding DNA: TGTGCCAGCTCACCATTATCCGGGGAGCTGTTTTTT.

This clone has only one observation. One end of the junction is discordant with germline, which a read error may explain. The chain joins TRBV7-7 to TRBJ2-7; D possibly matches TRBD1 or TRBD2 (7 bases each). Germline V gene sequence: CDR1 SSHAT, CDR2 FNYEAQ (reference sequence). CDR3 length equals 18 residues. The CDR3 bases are TGTGCTAGCAGCTTGAACGGCCTCAGGGGGGGTAGCTCCTACGAGCAGTACTTC. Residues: CASSLNGLRGGSSYEQYF. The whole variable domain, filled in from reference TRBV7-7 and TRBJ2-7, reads GAGVSQSPRYKVTKRGQDVTLRCDPISSHATLYWYQQALGQGPEFLTYFNYEAQPDKSGLPSDRFSAERPEGSISTLTIQRTEQRDSAMYRCASSLNGLRGGSSYEQYFGPGTRLTVT.

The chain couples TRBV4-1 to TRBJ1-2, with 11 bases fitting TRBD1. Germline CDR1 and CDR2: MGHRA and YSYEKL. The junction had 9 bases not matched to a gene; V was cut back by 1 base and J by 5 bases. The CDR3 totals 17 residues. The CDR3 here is CASSQGPDRGLRYGYTF. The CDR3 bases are TGCGCCAGCAGCCAAGGCCCGGACAGGGGGCTTAGGTATGGCTACACCTTC.

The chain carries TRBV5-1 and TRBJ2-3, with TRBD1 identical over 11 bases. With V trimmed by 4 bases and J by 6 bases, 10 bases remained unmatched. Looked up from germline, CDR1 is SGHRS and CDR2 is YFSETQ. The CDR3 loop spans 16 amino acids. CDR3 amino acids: CASSDPGQGVADTQYF. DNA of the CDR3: TGCGCCAGCAGCGATCCGGGACAGGGGGTTGCGGATACGCAGTATTTT.

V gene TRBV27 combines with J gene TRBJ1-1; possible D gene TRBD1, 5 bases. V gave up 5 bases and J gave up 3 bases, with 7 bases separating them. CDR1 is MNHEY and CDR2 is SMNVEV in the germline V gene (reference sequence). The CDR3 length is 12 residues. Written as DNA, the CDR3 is TGTGCCAGCAGTGAGGGGCACACTGAAGCTTTCTTT. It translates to CASSEGHTEAFF.

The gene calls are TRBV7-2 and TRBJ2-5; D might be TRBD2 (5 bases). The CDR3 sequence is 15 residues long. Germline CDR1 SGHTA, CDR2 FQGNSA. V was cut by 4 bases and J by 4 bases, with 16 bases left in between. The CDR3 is CASSSLDFLAETQYF. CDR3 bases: TGTGCCAGCAGCTCCCTGGACTTCTTGGCAGAGACCCAGTACTTC.

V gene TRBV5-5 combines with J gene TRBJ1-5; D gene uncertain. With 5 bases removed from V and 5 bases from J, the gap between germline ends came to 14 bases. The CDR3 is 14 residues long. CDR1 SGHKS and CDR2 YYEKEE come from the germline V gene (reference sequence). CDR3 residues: CASSFGLIYQPQHF. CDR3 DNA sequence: TGTGCCAGCAGTTTTGGGTTAATTTATCAGCCCCAGCATTTT.

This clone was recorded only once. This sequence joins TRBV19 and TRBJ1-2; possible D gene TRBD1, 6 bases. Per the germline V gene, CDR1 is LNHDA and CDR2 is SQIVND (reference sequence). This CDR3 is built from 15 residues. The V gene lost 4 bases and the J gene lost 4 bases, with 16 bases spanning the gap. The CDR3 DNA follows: TGTGCCAGTAGTACGGACAGCCTTCGACTCTATGGCTACACCTTC. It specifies CASSTDSLRLYGYTF.

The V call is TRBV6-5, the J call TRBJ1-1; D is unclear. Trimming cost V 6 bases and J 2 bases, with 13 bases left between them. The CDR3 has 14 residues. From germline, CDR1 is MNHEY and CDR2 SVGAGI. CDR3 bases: TGTGCCAGCAGACCCCCCTATTATAACACTGAAGCTTTCTTT. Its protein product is CASRPPYYNTEAFF.

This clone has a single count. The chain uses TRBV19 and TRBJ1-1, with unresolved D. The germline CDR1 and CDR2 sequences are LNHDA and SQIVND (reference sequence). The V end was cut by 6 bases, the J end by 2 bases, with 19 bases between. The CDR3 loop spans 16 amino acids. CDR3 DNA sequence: TGTGCCAGTAGCCAACTGCGGACGGGAAGAAACACTGAAGCTTTCTTT. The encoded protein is CASSQLRTGRNTEAFF.

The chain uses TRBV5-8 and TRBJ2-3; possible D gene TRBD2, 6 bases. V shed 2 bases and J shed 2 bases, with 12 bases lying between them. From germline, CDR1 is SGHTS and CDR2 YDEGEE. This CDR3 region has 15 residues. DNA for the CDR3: TGTGCCAGCAGCTTATTAGCGGAACCCACAGATACGCAGTATTTT. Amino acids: CASSLLAEPTDTQYF.

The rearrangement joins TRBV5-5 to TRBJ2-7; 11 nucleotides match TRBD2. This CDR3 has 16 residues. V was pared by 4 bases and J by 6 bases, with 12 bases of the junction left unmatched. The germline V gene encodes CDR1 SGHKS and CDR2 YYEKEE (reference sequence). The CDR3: CASSLTGTSGYSEQYF. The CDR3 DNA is TGTGCCAGCAGCCTGACCGGGACTAGCGGCTACAGCGAGCAGTACTTC.

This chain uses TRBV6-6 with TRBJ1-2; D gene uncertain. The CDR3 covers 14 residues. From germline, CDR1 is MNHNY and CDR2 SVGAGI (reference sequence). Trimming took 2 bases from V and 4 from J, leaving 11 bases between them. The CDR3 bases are TGTGCCAGCAGTTACAACACAGTGACCTATGGCTACACCTTC. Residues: CASSYNTVTYGYTF.